These 21 T cell receptor beta chains were all obtained from the same sample, sequenced in a study of blood T cell repertoires in COVID-19. Generated by immunoSEQ multiplex PCR, the TCRdb table keeps only in-frame clones and is missing some. Altogether approximately 310,000 clones are present, 75% to 90% being singletons, with the ten largest covering 1.9%. What was sequenced was PBMCs or T cells enriched from blood (not recorded which). These receptors were taken from a woman aged 25 to 45 who had been exposed to COVID-19.

V gene TRBV7-2 combines with J gene TRBJ1-2, with D hard to call. CDR3 length equals 13 residues. V was trimmed by 8 bases and J by 8 bases, leaving 18 bases between them. Germline CDR1 is SGHTA and CDR2 is FQGNSA. CDR3 amino acids: CASGSVQTAGYTF. The CDR3 DNA reads TGTGCCAGCGGCTCAGTACAGACGGCCGGCTACACCTTC.

The V gene is TRBV19, the J gene TRBJ2-5, with unresolved D. V gave up 3 bases and J gave up 5 bases, with 16 bases separating them. The germline gives CDR1 LNHDA, CDR2 SQIVND (reference sequence). The CDR3 sequence is 15 residues long. The CDR3 sequence is CASSIGVPMRETQYF. CDR3 DNA: TGTGCCAGTAGTATCGGAGTCCCAATGAGGGAGACCCAGTACTTC.

The chain has TRBV18 and TRBJ2-7; D is uncertain. Germline CDR1 and CDR2: KGHSH and LQKENI. CDR3 length equals 13 residues. The ends were cut back, 3 bases at V and 2 bases at J, with 8 bases in the middle. The CDR3 reads CASSPGITYEQYF. The CDR3 nucleotides read TGTGCCAGCTCACCGGGCATTACCTACGAGCAGTACTTC.

This clone was detected once. J is TRBJ1-2 and V is TRBV28; D gene ambiguous. Per the germline V gene, CDR1 is MDHEN and CDR2 is SYDVKM. Between the trimmed V and J ends, which lost 8 bases and 4 bases, there was a span of 14 bases. The CDR3 runs 13 residues. The CDR3 loop is CASAETYRYGYTF. The CDR3 nucleotides read TGTGCCAGCGCGGAGACTTATCGCTATGGCTACACCTTC.

The V gene is TRBV5-1, the J gene TRBJ2-6; the match to TRBD1 covers 8 bases. Germline loops: CDR1 SGHRS, CDR2 YFSETQ. CDR3 size: 16 residues. V was pared by 3 bases and J by 2 bases, with 4 bases of the junction left unmatched. The CDR3: CASSSQQGAGANVLTF. The DNA of the CDR3 is TGCGCCAGCAGCTCCCAACAGGGGGCTGGGGCCAACGTCCTGACTTTC.

The chain couples TRBV19 to TRBJ1-2, with 9 nucleotides matching TRBD1. The junction had 9 bases not matched to a gene; V was cut back by 5 bases and J by 5 bases. This CDR3 has 15 amino acids. Germline V gene lookup returns CDR1 LNHDA and CDR2 SQIVND (reference sequence). The CDR3 DNA sequence: TGTGCCAGTAGTCCCCGGACAGGGGCACGGTATGGCTACACCTTC. Residues: CASSPRTGARYGYTF.

The chain uses TRBV6-5 and TRBJ2-7; no firm D call. Trimming shortened V by 0 bases and J by 6 bases, and 9 bases separated the two germline ends. The length of the CDR3 is 13 residues. In germline, CDR1 is MNHEY, CDR2 SVGAGI. CDR3 sequence reads: CASSYSSAFEQYF. CDR3 nucleotides: TGTGCCAGCAGTTACTCGTCTGCGTTCGAGCAGTACTTC.

The chain uses TRBV21-1 and TRBJ1-1; the table's D gene call, TRBD1, was not cross checked with the DNA. TRBV21-1 is shown as a pseudogene. This CDR3 has 15 amino acids. The CDR3 nucleotides read TGTGCCAGCGGGGGCAGTCGGACGCATAACACTGAAGCTTTCTTT. Its translation: CASGGSRTHNTEAFF.

CDR3 coding DNA: TGTGCCAGCAGCCATCTTTCGGGGGGAATCCAAGAGACCCAGTACTTC. This codes for CASSHLSGGIQETQYF. The chain couples TRBV11-2 to TRBJ2-5; 7 bases align to TRBD2. CDR3 size: 16 residues. Trimming cost V 5 bases and J 1 base; bases outside gene matches: 10. Germline lookup yields CDR1 SGHAT and CDR2 FQNNGV.

The rearrangement uses TRBV2 and TRBJ2-2; 8 bases line up with TRBD1. This CDR3 contains 15 residues. Germline V gene lookup returns CDR1 SNHLY and CDR2 FYNNEI. V trimming: 8 bases; J trimming: 4 bases; junction bases outside the gene matches: 9. The CDR3 loop reads CASRIVRGLTGELFF. Here the CDR3 DNA reads TGTGCCAGCCGTATAGTCAGGGGGCTCACCGGGGAGCTGTTTTTT.

The rearrangement links TRBV5-1 to TRBJ2-7; 8 nucleotides align to TRBD1. V lost 4 bases and J lost 0; bases outside the gene matches: 9. This CDR3 has 16 residues. Looked up from germline, CDR1 is SGHRS and CDR2 is YFSETQ. The CDR3: CASSPAPGTGSYEQYF. The CDR3 DNA sequence: TGCGCCAGCAGCCCCGCCCCCGGGACAGGCTCCTACGAGCAGTACTTC.

The rearrangement joins TRBV5-4 to TRBJ2-1, with 12 bases lining up with TRBD1. CDR3 length: 15 amino acids. Per the germline V gene, CDR1 is SGHNT and CDR2 is YYREEE (reference sequence). J gave up 7 bases and V 3 bases, and 5 bases lay outside the gene matches. The CDR3 sequence: CASSWDRGLGNEQFF. The CDR3 DNA is TGTGCCAGCAGCTGGGACAGGGGGCTTGGGAATGAGCAGTTCTTC.

The chain combines TRBV29-1 with TRBJ2-1; D gene unclear. Germline lookup yields CDR1 SQVTM and CDR2 ANQGSEA. This CDR3 region has 12 residues. Trimming took 4 bases from V and 1 from J, leaving 5 bases between them. CDR3: CSVGQSYNEQFF. In DNA form, the CDR3 reads TGCAGCGTTGGGCAGTCCTACAATGAGCAGTTCTTC.

This clone has only one observation. The chain is built from TRBV6-5 and TRBJ1-1, with D perhaps matching TRBD1 (6 bases). The V gene lost 2 bases and the J gene lost 5 bases, with 15 bases spanning the gap. The V gene's germline CDR1 is MNHEY and CDR2 SVGAGI. The CDR3 is made up of 15 amino acids. The CDR3 is CASSYVQGPRTEAFF. The CDR3, as DNA: TGTGCCAGCAGTTACGTCCAGGGGCCCCGGACTGAAGCTTTCTTT.

The chain recombines TRBV29-1 with TRBJ1-2, with 8 bases lining up with TRBD1. Germline V lookup: CDR1 SQVTM, CDR2 ANQGSEA. With 3 bases clipped from V and 5 bases from J, the junction kept 8 bases outside the gene matches. The CDR3 runs to 14 residues. The CDR3 region is CSVEQGAPSYGYTF. The DNA for the CDR3 is TGCAGCGTTGAGCAGGGGGCGCCGAGTTATGGCTACACCTTC.

The J gene is TRBJ2-7, the V gene TRBV10-1, with D possibly matching TRBD1 (6 bases). V was pared by 4 bases and J by 8 bases, with 15 bases between. The germline V gene has CDR1 WNHNN and CDR2 SYGVQD (reference sequence). This CDR3 comprises 13 residues. CDR3 loop: CASSAGQLDKQYF. Written as DNA, the CDR3 is TGCGCCAGCAGTGCAGGACAGTTAGACAAGCAGTACTTC.

This clone occurred once. V is TRBV6-5 and J is TRBJ2-5; D possibly corresponds to TRBD2 (5 bases). V lost 7 bases to trimming and J lost 2 bases, with 11 bases between them. Germline V gives CDR1 MNHEY, CDR2 SVGAGI. The CDR3 sequence is 13 residues long. Here the CDR3 DNA reads TGTGCCAGCACCCCGGGAATTCAAGAGACCCAGTACTTC. It encodes CASTPGIQETQYF.

This clone was seen a few times. The rearrangement uses TRBV5-1 and TRBJ1-2, with 8 positions matching TRBD1. The CDR3 runs to 15 residues. V lost 6 bases to trimming and J lost 7 bases; unmatched junction nucleotides: 14. The V gene's germline CDR1 is SGHRS and CDR2 YFSETQ. CDR3 nucleotide sequence: TGCGCCAGCAAGCCGAATCCAGGGGGCGCGGGTGGCTACACCTTC. Its protein is CASKPNPGGAGGYTF.

The chain carries TRBV4-2 and TRBJ2-7, with D maybe TRBD1 (6 bases). Deletions cut 0 bases from V and 3 bases from J, with 18 bases between. Germline V gene data show CDR1 as LGHNA and CDR2 as YNFKEQ. The CDR3 spans 17 residues. This chain's CDR3 is CASSQEALTGQSYEQYF. The CDR3 DNA reads TGTGCCAGCAGCCAAGAGGCTCTGACAGGTCAGAGCTACGAGCAGTACTTC.

This sequence joins TRBV5-1 and TRBJ1-2, with 7 bases fitting TRBD1. The V and J ends lost 5 bases and 5 bases, in that order; junction bases with no gene match: 9. This CDR3 contains 14 residues. Germline values: CDR1 SGHRS, CDR2 YFSETQ. In DNA form, the CDR3 reads TGCGCCAGCAGGACAGACAGGGAGATATATGGCTACACCTTC. Its translation is CASRTDREIYGYTF.

The V call is TRBV14, the J call TRBJ2-7; the match to TRBD1 covers 7 bases. CDR1 is SGHDN, CDR2 FVKESK, per germline. J was trimmed by 4 bases and V by 1 base; bases with no gene match: 4. This CDR3 has 14 residues. CDR3 coding DNA: TGTGCCAGCAGCCAAGGACAGGGCGTATACGAGCAGTACTTC. Translating it yields CASSQGQGVYEQYF.